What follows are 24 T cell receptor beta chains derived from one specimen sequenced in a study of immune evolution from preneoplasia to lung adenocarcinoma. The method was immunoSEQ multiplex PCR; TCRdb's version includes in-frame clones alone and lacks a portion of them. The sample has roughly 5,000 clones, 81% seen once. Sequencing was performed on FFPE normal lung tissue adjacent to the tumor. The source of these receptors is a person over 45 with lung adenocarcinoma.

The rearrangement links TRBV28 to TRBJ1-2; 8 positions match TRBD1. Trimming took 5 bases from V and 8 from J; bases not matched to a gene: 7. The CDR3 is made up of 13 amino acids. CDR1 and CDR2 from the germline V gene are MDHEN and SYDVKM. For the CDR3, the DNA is TGTGCCAGCAGTCCACCAGGGGGCTGGGGCTACACCTTC. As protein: CASSPPGGWGYTF.

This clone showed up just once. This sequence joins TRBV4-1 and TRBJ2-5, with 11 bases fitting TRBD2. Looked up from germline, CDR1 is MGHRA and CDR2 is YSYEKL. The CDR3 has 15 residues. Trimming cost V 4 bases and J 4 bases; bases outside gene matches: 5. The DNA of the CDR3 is TGCGCCAGCAGCCTTATAGCGGGAGGGAGAGAGACCCAGTACTTC. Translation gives CASSLIAGGRETQYF.

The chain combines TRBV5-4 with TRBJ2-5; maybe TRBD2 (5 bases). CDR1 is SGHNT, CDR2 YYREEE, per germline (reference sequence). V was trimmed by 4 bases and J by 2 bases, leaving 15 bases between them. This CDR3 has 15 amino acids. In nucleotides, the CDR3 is TGTGCCAGCAGCCCCGGCGGGCAGCCTCAAGAGACCCAGTACTTC. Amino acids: CASSPGGQPQETQYF.

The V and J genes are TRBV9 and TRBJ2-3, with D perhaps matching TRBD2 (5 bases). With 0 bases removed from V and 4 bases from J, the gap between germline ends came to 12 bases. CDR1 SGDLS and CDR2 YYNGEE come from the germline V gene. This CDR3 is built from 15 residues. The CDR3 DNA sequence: TGTGCCAGCAGCGTAGAGGCCTCCGGGGCAGATACGCAGTATTTT. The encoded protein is CASSVEASGADTQYF.

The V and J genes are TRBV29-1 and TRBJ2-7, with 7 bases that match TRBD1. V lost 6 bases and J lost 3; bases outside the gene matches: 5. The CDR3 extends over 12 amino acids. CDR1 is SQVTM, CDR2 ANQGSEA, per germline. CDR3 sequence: CSVKGQLYEQYF. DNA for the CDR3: TGCAGCGTGAAGGGACAGCTCTACGAGCAGTACTTC.

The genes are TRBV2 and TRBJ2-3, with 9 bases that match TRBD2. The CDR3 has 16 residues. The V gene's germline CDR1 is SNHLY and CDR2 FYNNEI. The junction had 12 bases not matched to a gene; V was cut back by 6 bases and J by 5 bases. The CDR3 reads CASRTSPSGMRDTQYF. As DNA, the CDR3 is TGTGCCAGCAGAACTTCCCCTAGCGGGATGAGAGATACGCAGTATTTT. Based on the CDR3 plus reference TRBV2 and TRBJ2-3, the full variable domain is EPEVTQTPSHQVTQMGQEVILRCVPISNHLYFYWYRQILGQKVEFLVSFYNNEISEKSEIFDDQFSVERPDGSNFTLKIRSTKLEDSAMYFCASRTSPSGMRDTQYFGPGTRLTVL.

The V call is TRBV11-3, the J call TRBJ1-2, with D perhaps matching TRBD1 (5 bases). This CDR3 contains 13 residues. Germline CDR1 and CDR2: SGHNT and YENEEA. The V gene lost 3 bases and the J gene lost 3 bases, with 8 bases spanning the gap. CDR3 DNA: TGTGCCAGCAGCTTTGCAGGGTACTATGGCTACACCTTC. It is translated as CASSFAGYYGYTF.

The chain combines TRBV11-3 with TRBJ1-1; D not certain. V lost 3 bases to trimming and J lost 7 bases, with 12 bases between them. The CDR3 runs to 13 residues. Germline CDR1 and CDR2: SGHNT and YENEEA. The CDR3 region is CASSFSETSEAFF. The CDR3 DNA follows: TGTGCCAGCAGCTTTTCAGAAACCAGTGAAGCTTTCTTT. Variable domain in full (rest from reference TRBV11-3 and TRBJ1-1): EAGVVQSPRYKIIEKKQPVAFWCNPISGHNTLYWYLQNLGQGPELLIRYENEEAVDDSQLPKDRFSAERLKGVDSTLKIQPAELGDSAVYLCASSFSETSEAFFGQGTRLTVV.

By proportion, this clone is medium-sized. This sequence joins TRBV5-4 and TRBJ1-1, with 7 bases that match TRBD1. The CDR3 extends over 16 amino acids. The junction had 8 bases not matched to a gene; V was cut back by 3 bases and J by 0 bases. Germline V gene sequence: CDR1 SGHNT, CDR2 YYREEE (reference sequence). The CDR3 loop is CASSSGTASLNTEAFF. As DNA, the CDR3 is TGTGCCAGCAGCTCCGGGACAGCAAGCTTGAACACTGAAGCTTTCTTT.

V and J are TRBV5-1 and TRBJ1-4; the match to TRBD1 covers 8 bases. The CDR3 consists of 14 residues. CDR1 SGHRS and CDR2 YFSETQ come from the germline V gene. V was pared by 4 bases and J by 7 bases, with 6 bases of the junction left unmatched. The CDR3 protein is CASSRTGRSEKLFF. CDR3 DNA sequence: TGCGCCAGCAGCCGGACAGGGAGGAGTGAAAAACTGTTTTTT.

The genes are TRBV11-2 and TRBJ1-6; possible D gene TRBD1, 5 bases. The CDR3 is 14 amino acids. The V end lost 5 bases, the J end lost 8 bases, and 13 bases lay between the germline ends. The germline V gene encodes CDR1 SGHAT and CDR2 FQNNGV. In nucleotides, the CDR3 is TGTGCCAGCAGCCCGTCCGGGGCTTATTCACCCCTCCACTTT. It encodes CASSPSGAYSPLHF.

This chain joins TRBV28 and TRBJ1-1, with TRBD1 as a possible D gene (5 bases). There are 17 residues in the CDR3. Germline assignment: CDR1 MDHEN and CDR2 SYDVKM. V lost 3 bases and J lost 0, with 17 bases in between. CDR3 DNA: TGTGCCAGCAGTTTTCGCCTGGTGCAGGGAATGAACACTGAAGCTTTCTTT. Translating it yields CASSFRLVQGMNTEAFF.

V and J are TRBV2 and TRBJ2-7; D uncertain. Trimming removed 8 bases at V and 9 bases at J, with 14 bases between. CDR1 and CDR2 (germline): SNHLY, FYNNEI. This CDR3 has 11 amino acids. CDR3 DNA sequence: TGTGCCAGCGGCCCCTCGGTAGGGCAGTACTTC. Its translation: CASGPSVGQYF.

CDR3 sequence: CASSNEVISEAFF. CDR3 coding DNA: TGTGCCAGCAGTAATGAGGTTATATCTGAAGCTTTCTTT. The rearrangement uses TRBV28 and TRBJ1-1; no clear D. CDR3 size: 13 residues. V lost 5 bases, J lost 6 bases, and 13 bases lay in between. Per germline, CDR1 MDHEN and CDR2 SYDVKM. Full variable domain (remainder filled in from reference TRBV28 and TRBJ1-1): DVKVTQSSRYLVKRTGEKVFLECVQDMDHENMFWYRQDPGLGLRLIYFSYDVKMKEKGDIPEGYSVSREKKERFSLILESASTNQTSMYLCASSNEVISEAFFGQGTRLTVV.

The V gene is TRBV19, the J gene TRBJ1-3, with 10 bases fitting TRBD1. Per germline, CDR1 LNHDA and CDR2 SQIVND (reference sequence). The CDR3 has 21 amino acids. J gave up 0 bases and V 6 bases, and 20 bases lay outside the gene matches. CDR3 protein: CASSRIRQGALRANSGNTIYF. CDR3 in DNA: TGTGCCAGTAGCCGAATCCGACAGGGGGCCCTTAGAGCAAACTCTGGAAACACCATATATTTT.

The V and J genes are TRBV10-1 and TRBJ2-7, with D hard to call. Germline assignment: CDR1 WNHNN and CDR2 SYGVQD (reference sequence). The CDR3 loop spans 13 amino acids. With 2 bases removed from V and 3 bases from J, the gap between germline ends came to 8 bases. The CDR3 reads CASSERFGYEQYF. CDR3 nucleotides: TGCGCCAGCAGTGAGAGATTCGGCTACGAGCAGTACTTC.

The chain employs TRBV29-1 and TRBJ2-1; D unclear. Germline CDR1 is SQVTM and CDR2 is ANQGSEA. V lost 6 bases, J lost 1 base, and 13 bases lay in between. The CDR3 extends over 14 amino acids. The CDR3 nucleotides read TGCAGCGTCGGAAGTAGCACTTCCTACAATGAGCAGTTCTTC. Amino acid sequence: CSVGSSTSYNEQFF.

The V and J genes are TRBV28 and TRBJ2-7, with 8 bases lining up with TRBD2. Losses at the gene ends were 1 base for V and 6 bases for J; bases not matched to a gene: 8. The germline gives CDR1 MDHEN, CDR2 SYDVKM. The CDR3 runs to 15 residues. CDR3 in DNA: TGTGCCAGCAGTTTATTTTCCAGCGGGAGTTTCGAGCAGTACTTC. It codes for CASSLFSSGSFEQYF. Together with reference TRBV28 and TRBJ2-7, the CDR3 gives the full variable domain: DVKVTQSSRYLVKRTGEKVFLECVQDMDHENMFWYRQDPGLGLRLIYFSYDVKMKEKGDIPEGYSVSREKKERFSLILESASTNQTSMYLCASSLFSSGSFEQYFGPGTRLTVT.

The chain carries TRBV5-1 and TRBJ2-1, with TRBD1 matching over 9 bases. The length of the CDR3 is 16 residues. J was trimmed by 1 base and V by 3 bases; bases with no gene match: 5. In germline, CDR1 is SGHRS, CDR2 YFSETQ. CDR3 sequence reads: CASSYSGQGSYNEQFF. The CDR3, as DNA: TGCGCCAGCAGCTACTCCGGACAGGGGTCCTACAATGAGCAGTTCTTC.

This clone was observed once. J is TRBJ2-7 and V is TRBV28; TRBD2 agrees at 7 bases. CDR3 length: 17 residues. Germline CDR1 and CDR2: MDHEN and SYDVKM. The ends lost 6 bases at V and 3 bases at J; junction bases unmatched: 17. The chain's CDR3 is CASRSPSGIPRDYEQYF. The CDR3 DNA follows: TGTGCCAGCAGATCCCCCAGCGGGATCCCACGCGACTACGAGCAGTACTTC.

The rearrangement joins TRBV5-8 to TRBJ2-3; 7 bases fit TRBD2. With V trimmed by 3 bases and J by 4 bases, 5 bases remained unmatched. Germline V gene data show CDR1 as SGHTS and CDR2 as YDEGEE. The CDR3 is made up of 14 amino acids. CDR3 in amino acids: CASSYGGDPDTQYF. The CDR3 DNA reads TGTGCCAGCAGCTATGGGGGGGACCCAGATACGCAGTATTTT.

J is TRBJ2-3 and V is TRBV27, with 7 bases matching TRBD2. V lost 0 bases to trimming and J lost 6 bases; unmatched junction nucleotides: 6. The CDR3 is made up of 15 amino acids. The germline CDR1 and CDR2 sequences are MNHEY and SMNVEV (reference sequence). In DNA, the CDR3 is TGTGCCAGCAGTTTATCAGGGCGGACTAGGGATACGCAGTATTTT. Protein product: CASSLSGRTRDTQYF.

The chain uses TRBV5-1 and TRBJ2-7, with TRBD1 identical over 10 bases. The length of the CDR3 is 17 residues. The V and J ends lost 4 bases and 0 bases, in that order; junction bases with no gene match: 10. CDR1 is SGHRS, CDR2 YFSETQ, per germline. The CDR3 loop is CASSQPGQGPYSYEQYF. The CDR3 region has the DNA TGCGCCAGCAGCCAACCGGGACAGGGGCCCTACTCCTACGAGCAGTACTTC.

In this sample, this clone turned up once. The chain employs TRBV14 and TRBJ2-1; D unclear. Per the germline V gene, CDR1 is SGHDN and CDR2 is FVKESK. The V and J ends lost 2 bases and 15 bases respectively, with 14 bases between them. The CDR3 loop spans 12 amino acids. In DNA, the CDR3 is TGTGCCAGCAGCCAAAGAAACCTAGGTCGGTTCTTC. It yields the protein CASSQRNLGRFF.